This T cell receptor (beta chain) stems from a study of early T cells in non-severe SARS-CoV-2 infection. A single record per CDR3 protein comes from TCRdb applying MiXCR to the 5' RACE reads. The sample has around 27,000 distinct CDR3 sequences, 9% to 10% seen once; the top ten hold 12% to 15%. This clonotype was counted between two and nine times. Sequenced material: whole blood. This sequence was found in an adult who was a healthcare worker with PCR-confirmed SARS-CoV-2 infection or an uninfected control (not recorded which).

CDR3 region: CASSLTLYNEQFF. CDR3 sequence (DNA): TGTGCCAGCAGTTTAACGCTATACAATGAGCAGTTCTTC. This chain connects TRBV12-3 or TRBV12-4 to TRBJ2-1; D is uncertain. V was shortened by 2 bases and J by 4 bases, with 6 bases between the two germline ends. CDR3 size: 13 residues.